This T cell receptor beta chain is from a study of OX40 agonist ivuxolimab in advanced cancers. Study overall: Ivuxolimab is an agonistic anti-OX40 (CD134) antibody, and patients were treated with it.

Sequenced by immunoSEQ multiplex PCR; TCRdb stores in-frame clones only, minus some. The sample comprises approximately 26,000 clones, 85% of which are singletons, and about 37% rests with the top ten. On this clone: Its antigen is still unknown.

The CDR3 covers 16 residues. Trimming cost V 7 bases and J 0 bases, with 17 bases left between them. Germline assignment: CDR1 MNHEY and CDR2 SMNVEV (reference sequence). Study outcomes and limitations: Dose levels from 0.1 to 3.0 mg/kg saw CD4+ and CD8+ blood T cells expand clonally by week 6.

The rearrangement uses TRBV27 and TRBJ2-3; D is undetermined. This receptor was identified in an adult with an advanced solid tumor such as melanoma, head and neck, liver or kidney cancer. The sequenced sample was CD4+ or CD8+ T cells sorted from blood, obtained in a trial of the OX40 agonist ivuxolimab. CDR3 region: CASTPFGISSTDTQYF. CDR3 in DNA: TGTGCCAGCACCCCTTTTGGCATATCTAGCACAGATACGCAGTATTTT.